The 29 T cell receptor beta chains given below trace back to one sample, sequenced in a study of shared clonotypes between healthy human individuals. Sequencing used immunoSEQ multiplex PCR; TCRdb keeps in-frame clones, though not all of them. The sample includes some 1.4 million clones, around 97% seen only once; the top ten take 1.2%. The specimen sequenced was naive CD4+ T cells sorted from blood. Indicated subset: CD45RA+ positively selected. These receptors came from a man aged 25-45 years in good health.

CDR3 DNA sequence: TGTGCCAGCAGTTCGGGACAGGGGGCTTTTGAGGATACGCAGTATTTT. It codes for CASSSGQGAFEDTQYF. The V gene is TRBV27, the J gene TRBJ2-3, with TRBD1 identical over 12 bases. Germline trimming cut 4 bases from V and 6 bases from J; bases unmatched to any gene: 8. The CDR3 spans 16 residues. CDR1 is MNHEY and CDR2 is SMNVEV in the germline V gene (reference sequence).

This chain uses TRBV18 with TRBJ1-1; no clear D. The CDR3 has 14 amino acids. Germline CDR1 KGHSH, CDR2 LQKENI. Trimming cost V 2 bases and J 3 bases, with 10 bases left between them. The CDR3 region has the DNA TGTGCCAGCTCACCAGTTGTTCCATACACTGAAGCTTTCTTT. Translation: CASSPVVPYTEAFF. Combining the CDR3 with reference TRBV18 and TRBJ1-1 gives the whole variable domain NAGVMQNPRHLVRRRGQEARLRCSPMKGHSHVYWYRQLPEEGLKFMVYLQKENIIDESGMPKERFSAEFPKEGPSILRIQQVVRGDSAAYFCASSPVVPYTEAFFGQGTRLTVV.

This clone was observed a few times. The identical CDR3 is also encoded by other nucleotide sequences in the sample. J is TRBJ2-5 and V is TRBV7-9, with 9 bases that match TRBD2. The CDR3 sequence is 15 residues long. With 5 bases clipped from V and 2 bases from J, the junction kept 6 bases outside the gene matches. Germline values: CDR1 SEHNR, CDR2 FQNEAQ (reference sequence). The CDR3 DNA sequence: TGTGCCAGCAGCCCCCGACTAGCGGCTCAAGAGACCCAGTACTTC. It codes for CASSPRLAAQETQYF.

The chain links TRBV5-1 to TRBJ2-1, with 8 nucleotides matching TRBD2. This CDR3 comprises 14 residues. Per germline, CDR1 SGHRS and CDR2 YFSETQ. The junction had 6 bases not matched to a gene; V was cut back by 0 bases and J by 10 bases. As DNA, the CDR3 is TGCGCCAGCAGCTTGGTGCCTTCTAGCGGGGAGCAGTTCTTC. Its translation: CASSLVPSSGEQFF.

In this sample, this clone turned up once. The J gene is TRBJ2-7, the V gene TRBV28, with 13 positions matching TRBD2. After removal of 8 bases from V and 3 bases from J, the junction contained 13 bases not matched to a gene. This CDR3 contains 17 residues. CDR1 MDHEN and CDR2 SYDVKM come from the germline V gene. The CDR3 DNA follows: TGTGCCAGCTCTCGGGACAGTTGGACTAGCGGGAGCTACGAGCAGTACTTC. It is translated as CASSRDSWTSGSYEQYF.

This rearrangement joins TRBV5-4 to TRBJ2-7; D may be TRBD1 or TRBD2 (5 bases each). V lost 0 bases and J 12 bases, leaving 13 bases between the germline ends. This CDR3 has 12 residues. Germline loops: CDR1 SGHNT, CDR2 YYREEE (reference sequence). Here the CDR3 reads CASSLDSGGRYF. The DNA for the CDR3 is TGTGCCAGCAGCTTGGACTCTGGGGGTAGGTACTTC.

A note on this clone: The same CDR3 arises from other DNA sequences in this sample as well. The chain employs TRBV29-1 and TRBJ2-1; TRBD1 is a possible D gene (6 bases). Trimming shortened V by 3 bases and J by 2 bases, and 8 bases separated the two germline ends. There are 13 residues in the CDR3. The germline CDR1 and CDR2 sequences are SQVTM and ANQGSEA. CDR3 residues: CSVDRGPYNEQFF. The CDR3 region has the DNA TGCAGCGTTGACAGGGGTCCCTACAATGAGCAGTTCTTC.

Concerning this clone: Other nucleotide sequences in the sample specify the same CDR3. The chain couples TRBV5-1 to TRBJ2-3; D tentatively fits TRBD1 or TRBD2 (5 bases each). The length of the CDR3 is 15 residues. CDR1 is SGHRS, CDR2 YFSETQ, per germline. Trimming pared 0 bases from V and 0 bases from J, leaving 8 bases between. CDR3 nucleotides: TGCGCCAGCAGCTTGGCGGGGCCTAGCACAGATACGCAGTATTTT. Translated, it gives CASSLAGPSTDTQYF.

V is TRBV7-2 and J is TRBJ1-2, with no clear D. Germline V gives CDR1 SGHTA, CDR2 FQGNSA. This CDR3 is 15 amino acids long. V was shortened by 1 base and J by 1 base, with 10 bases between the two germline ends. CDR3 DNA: TGTGCCAGCAGCTTAGTAGTAGGCGGTAACTATGGCTACACCTTC. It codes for CASSLVVGGNYGYTF.

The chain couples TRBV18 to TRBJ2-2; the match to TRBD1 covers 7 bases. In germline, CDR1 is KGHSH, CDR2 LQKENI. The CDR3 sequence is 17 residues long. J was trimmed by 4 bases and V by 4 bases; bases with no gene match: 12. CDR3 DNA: TGTGCCAGCTCACAGTTCTCGGACAGGATTGGCACCGGGGAGCTGTTTTTT. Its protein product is CASSQFSDRIGTGELFF. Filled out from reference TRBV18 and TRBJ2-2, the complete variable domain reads NAGVMQNPRHLVRRRGQEARLRCSPMKGHSHVYWYRQLPEEGLKFMVYLQKENIIDESGMPKERFSAEFPKEGPSILRIQQVVRGDSAAYFCASSQFSDRIGTGELFFGEGSRLTVL.

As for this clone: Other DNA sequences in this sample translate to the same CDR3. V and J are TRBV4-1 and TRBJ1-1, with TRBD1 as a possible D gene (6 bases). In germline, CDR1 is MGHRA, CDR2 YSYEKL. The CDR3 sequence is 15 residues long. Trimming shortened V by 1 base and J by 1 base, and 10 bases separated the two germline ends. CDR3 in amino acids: CASSQATGWNTEAFF. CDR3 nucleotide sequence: TGCGCCAGCAGCCAAGCCACAGGGTGGAACACTGAAGCTTTCTTT.

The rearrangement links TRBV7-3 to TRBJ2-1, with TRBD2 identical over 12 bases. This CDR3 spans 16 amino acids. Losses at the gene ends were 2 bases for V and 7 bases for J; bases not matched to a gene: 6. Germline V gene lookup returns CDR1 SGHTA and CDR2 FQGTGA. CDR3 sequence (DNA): TGTGCCAGCAGCTTACCAGGACTAGCGGGATCGAATGAGCAGTTCTTC. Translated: CASSLPGLAGSNEQFF.

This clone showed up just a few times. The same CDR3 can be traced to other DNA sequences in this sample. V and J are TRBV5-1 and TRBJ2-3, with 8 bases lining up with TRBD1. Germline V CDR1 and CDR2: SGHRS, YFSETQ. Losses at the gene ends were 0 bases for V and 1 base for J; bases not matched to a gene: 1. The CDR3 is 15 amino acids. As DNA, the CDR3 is TGCGCCAGCAGCTTGGACAGGGGGGGCACAGATACGCAGTATTTT. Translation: CASSLDRGGTDTQYF.

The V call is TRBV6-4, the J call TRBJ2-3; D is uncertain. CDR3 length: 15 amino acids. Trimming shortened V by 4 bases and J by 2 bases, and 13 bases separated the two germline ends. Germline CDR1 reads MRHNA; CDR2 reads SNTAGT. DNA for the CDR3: TGTGCCAGCAGTGTGAGCGTTGGGGACACAGATACGCAGTATTTT. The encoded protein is CASSVSVGDTDTQYF.

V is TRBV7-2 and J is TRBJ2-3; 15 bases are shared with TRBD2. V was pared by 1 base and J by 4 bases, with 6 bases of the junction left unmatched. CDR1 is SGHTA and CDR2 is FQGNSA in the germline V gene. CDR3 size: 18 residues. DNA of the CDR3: TGTGCCAGCAGCTTAGGGACTAGCGGGAGGGCCGGGGCAGATACGCAGTATTTT. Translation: CASSLGTSGRAGADTQYF.

CDR3 region: CASSLGTNYGYTF. The CDR3 coding sequence is TGTGCCAGCAGCTTGGGGACCAACTATGGCTACACCTTC. This chain connects TRBV9 to TRBJ1-2; possibly TRBD1 for D (5 bases). Germline CDR1 reads SGDLS; CDR2 reads YYNGEE. The CDR3 consists of 13 residues. Deletions cut 4 bases from V and 2 bases from J, with 9 bases between.

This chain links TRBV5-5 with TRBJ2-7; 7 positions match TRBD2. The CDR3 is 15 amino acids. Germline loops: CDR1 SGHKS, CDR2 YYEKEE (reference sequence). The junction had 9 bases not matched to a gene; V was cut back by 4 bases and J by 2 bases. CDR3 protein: CASSEASGNPYEQYF. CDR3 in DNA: TGTGCCAGCAGCGAGGCAAGCGGGAACCCCTACGAGCAGTACTTC.

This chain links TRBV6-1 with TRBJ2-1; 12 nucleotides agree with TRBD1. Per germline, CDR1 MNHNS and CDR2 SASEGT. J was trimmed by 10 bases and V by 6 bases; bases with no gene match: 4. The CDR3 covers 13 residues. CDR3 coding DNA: TGTGCCAGCAGCGTAGGGACAGGGGGCGAGCAGTTCTTC. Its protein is CASSVGTGGEQFF.

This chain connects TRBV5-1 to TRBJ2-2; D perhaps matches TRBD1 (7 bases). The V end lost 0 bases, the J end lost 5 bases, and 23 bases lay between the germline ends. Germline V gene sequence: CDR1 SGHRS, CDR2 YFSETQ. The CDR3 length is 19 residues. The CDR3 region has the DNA TGCGCCAGCAGCTTGGCTAGGGAGGAAGGGGGCGTCTTAACCGGGGAGCTGTTTTTT. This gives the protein CASSLAREEGGVLTGELFF.

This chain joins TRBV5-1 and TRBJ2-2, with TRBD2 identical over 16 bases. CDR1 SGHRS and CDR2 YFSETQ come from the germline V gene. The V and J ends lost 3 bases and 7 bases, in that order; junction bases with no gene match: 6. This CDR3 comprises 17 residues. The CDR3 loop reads CASSSGLAGGPVGELFF. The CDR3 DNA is TGCGCCAGCAGCTCGGGACTAGCGGGAGGGCCAGTCGGGGAGCTGTTTTTT.

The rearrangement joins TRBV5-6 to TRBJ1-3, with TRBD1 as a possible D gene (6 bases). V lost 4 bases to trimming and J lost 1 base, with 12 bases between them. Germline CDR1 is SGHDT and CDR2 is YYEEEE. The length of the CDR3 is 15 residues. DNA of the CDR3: TGTGCCAGCAGCCAGGACAGTTCATCTGGAAACACCATATATTTT. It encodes CASSQDSSSGNTIYF.

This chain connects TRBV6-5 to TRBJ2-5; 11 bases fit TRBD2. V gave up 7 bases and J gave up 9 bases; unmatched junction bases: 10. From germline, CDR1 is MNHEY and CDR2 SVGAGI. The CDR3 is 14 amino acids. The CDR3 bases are TGTGCCAGCAAACCGGGACTAGCGGTTCCGTCCCAGTACTTC. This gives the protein CASKPGLAVPSQYF.

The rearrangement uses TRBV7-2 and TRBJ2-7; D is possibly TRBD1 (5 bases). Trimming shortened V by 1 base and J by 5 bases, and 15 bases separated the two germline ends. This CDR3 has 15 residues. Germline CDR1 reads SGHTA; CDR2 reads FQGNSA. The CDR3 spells CASSLVTARANEQYF. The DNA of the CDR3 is TGTGCCAGCAGCTTAGTTACAGCCAGGGCCAACGAGCAGTACTTC.

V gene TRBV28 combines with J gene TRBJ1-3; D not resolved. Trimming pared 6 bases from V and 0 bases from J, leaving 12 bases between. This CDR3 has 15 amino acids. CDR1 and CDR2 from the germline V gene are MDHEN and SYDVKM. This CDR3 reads CASSPDRASGNTIYF. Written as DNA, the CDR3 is TGTGCCAGCAGCCCGGATAGGGCCTCTGGAAACACCATATATTTT.

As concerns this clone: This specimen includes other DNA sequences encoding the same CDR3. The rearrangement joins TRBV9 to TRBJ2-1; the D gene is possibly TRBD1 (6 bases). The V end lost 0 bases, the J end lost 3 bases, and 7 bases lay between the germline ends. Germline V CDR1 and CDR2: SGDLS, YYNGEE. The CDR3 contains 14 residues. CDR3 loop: CASSVAQGYNEQFF. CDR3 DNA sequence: TGTGCCAGCAGCGTAGCACAGGGCTACAATGAGCAGTTCTTC.

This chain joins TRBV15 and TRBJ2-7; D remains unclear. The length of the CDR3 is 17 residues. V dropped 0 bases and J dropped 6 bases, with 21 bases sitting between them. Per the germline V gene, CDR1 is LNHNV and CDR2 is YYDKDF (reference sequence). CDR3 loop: CATSRDLVNRVGSEQYF. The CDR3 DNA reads TGTGCCACCAGCAGAGATCTGGTGAACAGAGTCGGGTCCGAGCAGTACTTC.

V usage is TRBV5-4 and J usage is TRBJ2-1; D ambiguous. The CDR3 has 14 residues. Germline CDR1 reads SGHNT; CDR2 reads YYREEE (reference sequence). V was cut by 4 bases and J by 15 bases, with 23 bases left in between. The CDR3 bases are TGTGCCAGCAGCCCCGGACCCTCCCCCCAAATGTGGTTCTTC. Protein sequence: CASSPGPSPQMWFF.

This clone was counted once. Here the CDR3 reads CASSVLTVSNTEAFF. The CDR3 DNA follows: TGTGCCAGCAGTGTACTGACAGTTTCGAACACTGAAGCTTTCTTT. This chain uses TRBV6-1 with TRBJ1-1, with D tentatively TRBD1 (5 bases). V was shortened by 4 bases and J by 1 base, with 13 bases between the two germline ends. CDR3 length equals 15 residues. Looked up from germline, CDR1 is MNHNS and CDR2 is SASEGT.

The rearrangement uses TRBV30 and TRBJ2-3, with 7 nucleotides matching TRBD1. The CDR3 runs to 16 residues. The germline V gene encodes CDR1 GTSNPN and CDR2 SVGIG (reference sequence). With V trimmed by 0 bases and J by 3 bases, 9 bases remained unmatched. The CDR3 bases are TGTGCCTGGAGTGTACGTAGGGGGCCGGGGACAGATACGCAGTATTTT. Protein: CAWSVRRGPGTDTQYF.